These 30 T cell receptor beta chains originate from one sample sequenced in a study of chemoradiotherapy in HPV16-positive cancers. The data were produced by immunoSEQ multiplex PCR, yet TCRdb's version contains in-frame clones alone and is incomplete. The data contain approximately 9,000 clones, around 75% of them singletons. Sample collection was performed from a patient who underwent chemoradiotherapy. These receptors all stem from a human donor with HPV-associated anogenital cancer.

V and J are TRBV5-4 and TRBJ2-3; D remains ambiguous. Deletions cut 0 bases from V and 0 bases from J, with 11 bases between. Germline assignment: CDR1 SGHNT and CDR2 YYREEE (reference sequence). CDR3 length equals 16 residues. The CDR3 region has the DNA TGTGCCAGCAGCTTGGACTTCTCGCCAAGCACAGATACGCAGTATTTT. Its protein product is CASSLDFSPSTDTQYF.

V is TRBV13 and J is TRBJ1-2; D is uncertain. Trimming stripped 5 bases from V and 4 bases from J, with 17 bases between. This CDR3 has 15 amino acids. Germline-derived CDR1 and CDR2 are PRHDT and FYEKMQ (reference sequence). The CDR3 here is CASSPNGEMGYGYTF. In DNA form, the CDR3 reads TGTGCCAGCAGCCCCAATGGGGAGATGGGCTATGGCTACACCTTC. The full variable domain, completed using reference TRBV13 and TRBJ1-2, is AAGVIQSPRHLIKEKRETATLKCYPIPRHDTVYWYQQGPGQDPQFLISFYEKMQSDKGSIPDRFSAQQFSDYHSELNMSSLELGDSALYFCASSPNGEMGYGYTFGSGTRLTVV.

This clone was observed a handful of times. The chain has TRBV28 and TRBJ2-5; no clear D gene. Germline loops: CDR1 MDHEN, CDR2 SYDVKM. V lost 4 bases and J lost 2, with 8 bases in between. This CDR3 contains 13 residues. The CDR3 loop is CASSSILQETQYF. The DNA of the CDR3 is TGTGCCAGCAGTTCCATCCTACAAGAGACCCAGTACTTC.

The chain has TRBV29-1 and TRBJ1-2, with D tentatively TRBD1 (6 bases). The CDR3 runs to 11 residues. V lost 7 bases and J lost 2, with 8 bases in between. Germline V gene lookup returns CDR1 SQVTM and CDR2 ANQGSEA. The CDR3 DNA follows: TGCAGCGCAGGGGCAAACTATGGCTACACCTTC. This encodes CSAGANYGYTF.

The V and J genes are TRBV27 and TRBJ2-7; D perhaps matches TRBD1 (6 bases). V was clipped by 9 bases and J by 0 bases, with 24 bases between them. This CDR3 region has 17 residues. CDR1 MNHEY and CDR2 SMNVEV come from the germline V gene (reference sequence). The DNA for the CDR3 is TGTGCCAGTCAACCCCGACCGGGACAACTAGGCTCCTACGAGCAGTACTTC. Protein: CASQPRPGQLGSYEQYF.

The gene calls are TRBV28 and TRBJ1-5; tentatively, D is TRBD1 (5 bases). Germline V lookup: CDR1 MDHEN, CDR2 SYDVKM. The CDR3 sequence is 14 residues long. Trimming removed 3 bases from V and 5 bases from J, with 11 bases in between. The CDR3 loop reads CASSFPLGHQPQHF. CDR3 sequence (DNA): TGTGCCAGCAGTTTCCCCTTGGGGCATCAGCCCCAGCATTTT.

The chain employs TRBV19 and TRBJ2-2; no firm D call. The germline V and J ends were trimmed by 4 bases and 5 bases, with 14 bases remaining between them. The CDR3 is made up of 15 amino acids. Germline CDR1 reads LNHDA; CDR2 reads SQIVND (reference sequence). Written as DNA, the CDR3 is TGTGCCAGTAGTACGGTCAGAGTAGGGACCGGGGAGCTGTTTTTT. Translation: CASSTVRVGTGELFF. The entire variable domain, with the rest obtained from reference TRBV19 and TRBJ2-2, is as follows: DGGITQSPKYLFRKEGQNVTLSCEQNLNHDAMYWYRQDPGQGLRLIYYSQIVNDFQKGDIAEGYSVSREKKESFPLTVTSAQKNPTAFYLCASSTVRVGTGELFFGEGSRLTVL.

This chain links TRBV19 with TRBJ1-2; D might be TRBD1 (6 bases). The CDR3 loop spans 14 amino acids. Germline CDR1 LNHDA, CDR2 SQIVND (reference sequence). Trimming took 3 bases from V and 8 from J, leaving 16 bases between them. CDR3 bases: TGTGCCAGTAGTATCCAGGGGAGCCCTATGGGCTACACCTTC. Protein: CASSIQGSPMGYTF.

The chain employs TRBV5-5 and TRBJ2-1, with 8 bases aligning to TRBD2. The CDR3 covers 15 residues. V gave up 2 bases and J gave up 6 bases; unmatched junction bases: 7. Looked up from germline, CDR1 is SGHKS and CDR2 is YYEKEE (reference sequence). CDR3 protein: CASSFKRELPNEQFF. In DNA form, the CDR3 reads TGTGCCAGCAGCTTTAAGCGGGAGCTACCCAATGAGCAGTTCTTC.

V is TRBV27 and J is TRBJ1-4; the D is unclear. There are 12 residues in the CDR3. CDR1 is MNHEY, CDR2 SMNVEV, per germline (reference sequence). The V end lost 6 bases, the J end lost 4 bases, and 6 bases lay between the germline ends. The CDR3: CASRTVNEKLFF. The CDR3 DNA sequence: TGTGCCAGCAGGACGGTTAATGAAAAACTGTTTTTT. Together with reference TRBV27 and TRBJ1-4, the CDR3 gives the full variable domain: EAQVTQNPRYLITVTGKKLTVTCSQNMNHEYMSWYRQDPGLGLRQIYYSMNVEVTDKGDVPEGYKVSRKEKRNFPLILESPSPNQTSLYFCASRTVNEKLFFGSGTQLSVL.

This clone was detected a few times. Here the CDR3 DNA reads TGTGCCAGCTCACAGAACGGGGACCTCCACTTT. It is translated as CASSQNGDLHF. The chain combines TRBV18 with TRBJ1-6; no clear D. Per germline, CDR1 KGHSH and CDR2 LQKENI. The V end lost 4 bases, the J end lost 15 bases, and 10 bases lay between the germline ends. CDR3 size: 11 residues.

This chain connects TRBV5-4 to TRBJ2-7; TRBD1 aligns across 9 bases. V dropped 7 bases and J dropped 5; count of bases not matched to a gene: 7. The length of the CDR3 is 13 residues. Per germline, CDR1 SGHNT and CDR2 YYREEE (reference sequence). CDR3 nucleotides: TGTGCCAGCTTTACGGGACAGGGAAACGAGCAGTACTTC. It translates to CASFTGQGNEQYF.

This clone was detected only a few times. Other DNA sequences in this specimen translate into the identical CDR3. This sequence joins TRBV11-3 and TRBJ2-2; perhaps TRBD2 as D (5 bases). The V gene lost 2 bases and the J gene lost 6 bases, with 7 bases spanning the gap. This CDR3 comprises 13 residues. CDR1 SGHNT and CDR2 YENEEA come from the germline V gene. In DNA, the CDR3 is TGTGCCAGCAGCTTACGGGATCCCGGGGAGCTGTTTTTT. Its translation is CASSLRDPGELFF.

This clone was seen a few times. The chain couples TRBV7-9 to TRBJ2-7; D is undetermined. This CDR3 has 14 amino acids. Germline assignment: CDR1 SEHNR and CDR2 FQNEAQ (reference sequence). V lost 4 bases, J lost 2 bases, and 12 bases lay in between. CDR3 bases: TGTGCCAGCAGCTCAAGCGCCGACCCCTACGAGCAGTACTTC. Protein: CASSSSADPYEQYF.

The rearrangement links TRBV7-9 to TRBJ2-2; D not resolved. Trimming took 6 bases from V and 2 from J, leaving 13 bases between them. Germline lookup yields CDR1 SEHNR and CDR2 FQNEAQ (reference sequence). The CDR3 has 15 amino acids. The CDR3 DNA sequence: TGTGCCAGCAGGTTCCGGGCAGCCAACACCGGGGAGCTGTTTTTT. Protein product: CASRFRAANTGELFF. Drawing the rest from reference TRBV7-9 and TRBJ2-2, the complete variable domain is DTGVSQNPRHKITKRGQNVTFRCDPISEHNRLYWYRQTLGQGPEFLTYFQNEAQLEKSRLLSDRFSAERPKGSFSTLEIQRTEQGDSAMYLCASRFRAANTGELFFGEGSRLTVL.

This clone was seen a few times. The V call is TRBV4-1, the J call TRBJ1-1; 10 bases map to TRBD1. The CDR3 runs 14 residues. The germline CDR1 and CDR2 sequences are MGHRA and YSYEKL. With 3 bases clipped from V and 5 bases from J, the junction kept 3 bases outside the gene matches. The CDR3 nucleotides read TGCGCCAGCAGCCAGGACAGGGGGGAGACTGAAGCTTTCTTT. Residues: CASSQDRGETEAFF.

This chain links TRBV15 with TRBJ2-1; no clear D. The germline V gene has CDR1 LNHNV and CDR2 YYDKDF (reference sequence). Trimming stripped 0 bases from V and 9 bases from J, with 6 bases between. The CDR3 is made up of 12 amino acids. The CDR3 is CATSRDTGEQFF. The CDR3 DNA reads TGTGCCACCAGCAGAGATACGGGTGAGCAGTTCTTC.

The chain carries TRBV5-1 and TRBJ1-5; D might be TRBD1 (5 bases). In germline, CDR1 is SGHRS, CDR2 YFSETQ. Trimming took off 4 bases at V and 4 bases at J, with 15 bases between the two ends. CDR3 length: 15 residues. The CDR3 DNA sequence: TGCGCCAGCAGCCCCGGGGGTGGAGGAAATCAGCCCCAGCATTTT. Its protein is CASSPGGGGNQPQHF.

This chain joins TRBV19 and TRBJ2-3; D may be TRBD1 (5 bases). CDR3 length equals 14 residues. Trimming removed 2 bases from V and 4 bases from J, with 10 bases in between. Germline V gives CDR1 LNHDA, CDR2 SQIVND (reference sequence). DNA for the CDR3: TGTGCCAGTAGTATATTCAGGGCTCCAGATACGCAGTATTTT. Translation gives CASSIFRAPDTQYF. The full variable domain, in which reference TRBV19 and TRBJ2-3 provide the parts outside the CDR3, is DGGITQSPKYLFRKEGQNVTLSCEQNLNHDAMYWYRQDPGQGLRLIYYSQIVNDFQKGDIAEGYSVSREKKESFPLTVTSAQKNPTAFYLCASSIFRAPDTQYFGPGTRLTVL.

In nucleotides, the CDR3 is TGTGCCAGCAGCTTGCCCCGGGGGGCCACTAATGAAAAACTGTTTTTT. This sequence encodes CASSLPRGATNEKLFF. The V call is TRBV5-8, the J call TRBJ1-4; D may be TRBD1 (6 bases). The CDR3 sequence is 16 residues long. V was trimmed by 1 base and J by 2 bases, leaving 12 bases between them. From germline, CDR1 is SGHTS and CDR2 YDEGEE.

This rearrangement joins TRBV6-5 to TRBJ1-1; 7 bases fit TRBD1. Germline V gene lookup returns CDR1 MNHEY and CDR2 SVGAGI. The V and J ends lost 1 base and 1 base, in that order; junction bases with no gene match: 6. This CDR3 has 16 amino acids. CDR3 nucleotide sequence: TGTGCCAGCAGTTACTTTGCCAACAGGGGGAACACTGAAGCTTTCTTT. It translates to CASSYFANRGNTEAFF.

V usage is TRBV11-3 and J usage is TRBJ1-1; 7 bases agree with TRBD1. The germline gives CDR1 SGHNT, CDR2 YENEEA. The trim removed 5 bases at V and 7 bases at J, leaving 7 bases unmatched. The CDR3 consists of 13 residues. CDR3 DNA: TGTGCCAGCAGCCGTATAACAGGGGTTGAAGCTTTCTTT. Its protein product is CASSRITGVEAFF.

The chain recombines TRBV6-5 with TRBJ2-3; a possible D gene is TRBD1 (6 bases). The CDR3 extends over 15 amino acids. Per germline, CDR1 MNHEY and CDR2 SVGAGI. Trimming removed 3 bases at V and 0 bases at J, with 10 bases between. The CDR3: CASSYQGPSTDTQYF. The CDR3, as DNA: TGTGCCAGCAGTTATCAGGGGCCTAGCACAGATACGCAGTATTTT.

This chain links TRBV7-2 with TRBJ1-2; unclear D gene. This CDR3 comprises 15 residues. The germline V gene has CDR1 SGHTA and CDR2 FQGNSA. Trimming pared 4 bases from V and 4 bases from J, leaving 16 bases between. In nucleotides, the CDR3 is TGTGCCAGCAGCTCAAGGCGGTTTGAGGCCTATGGCTACACCTTC. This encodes CASSSRRFEAYGYTF.

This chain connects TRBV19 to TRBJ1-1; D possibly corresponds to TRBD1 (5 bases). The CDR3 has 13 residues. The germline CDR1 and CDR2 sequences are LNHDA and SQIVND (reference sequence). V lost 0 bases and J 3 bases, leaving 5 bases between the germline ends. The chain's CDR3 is CASSIDRDTEAFF. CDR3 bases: TGTGCCAGTAGTATAGACAGGGACACTGAAGCTTTCTTT.

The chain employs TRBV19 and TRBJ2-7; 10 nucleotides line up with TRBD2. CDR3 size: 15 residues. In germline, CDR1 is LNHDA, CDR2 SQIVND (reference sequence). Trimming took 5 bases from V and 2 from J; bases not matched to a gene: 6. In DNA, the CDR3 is TGTGCCAGTAGTCATAGCGGGAGGCCCACCTACGAGCAGTACTTC. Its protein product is CASSHSGRPTYEQYF. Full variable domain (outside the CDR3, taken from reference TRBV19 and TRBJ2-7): DGGITQSPKYLFRKEGQNVTLSCEQNLNHDAMYWYRQDPGQGLRLIYYSQIVNDFQKGDIAEGYSVSREKKESFPLTVTSAQKNPTAFYLCASSHSGRPTYEQYFGPGTRLTVT.

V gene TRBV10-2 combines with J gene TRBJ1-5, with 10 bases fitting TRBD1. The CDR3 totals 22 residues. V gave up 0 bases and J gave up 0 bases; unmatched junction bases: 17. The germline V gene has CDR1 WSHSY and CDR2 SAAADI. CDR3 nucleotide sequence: TGCGCCAGCAGTGAGTCGAGCCCCGGGACAGGGGTTGTTATGGGTAGCAATCAGCCCCAGCATTTT. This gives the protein CASSESSPGTGVVMGSNQPQHF.

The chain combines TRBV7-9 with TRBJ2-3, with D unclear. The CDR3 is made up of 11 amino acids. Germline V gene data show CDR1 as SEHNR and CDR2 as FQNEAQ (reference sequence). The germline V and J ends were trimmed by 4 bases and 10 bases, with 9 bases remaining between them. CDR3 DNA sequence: TGTGCCAGCAGCTCCGGTTGGGCGCAGTATTTT. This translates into CASSSGWAQYF.

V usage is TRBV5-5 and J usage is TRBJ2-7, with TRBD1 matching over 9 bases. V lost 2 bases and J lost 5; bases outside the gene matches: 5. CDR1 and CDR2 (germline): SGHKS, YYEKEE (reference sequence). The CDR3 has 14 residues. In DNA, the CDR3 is TGTGCCAGCAGCTTATATCGACAGGGGGACGAGCAGTACTTC. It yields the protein CASSLYRQGDEQYF.

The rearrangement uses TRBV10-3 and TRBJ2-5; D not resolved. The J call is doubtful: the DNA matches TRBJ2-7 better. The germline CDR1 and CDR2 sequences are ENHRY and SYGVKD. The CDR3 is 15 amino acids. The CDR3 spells CAISESTRAGYEQYF. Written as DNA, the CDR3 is TGTGCCATCAGTGAGTCGACTCGGGCAGGCTACGAGCAGTACTTC.